This T cell receptor beta chain comes out of a study of Ad26.COV2.S vaccination and SARS-CoV-2 variants. The CDR3 contains 16 residues. Between the trimmed V and J ends, which lost 0 bases and 0 bases, there was a span of 12 bases. Germline CDR1 and CDR2: MNHEY and SVGAGI. There are a few counts of this clone. Assay used: immunoSEQ multiplex PCR; TCRdb lists only in-frame clones, some missing. This table holds hundreds of thousands of clones, roughly 90% found once. Regarding treatment: some 20 received Ad26.COV2.S at low or high dose, single or two shots; several received placebo; per-sample allocation not given. The investigators took samples on day 63 after the first vaccine or placebo injection.

The material was peripheral blood, obtained in a trial of Ad26.COV2.S vaccine versus placebo. The receptor was derived from a person aged 18 to 65 who received the Ad26.COV2.S COVID-19 vaccine or a placebo. The chain couples TRBV6-5 to TRBJ2-7, with D perhaps given as TRBD1 or TRBD2 (5 bases each). The CDR3 is CASSYSITGRSYEQYF. Written as DNA, the CDR3 is TGTGCCAGCAGTTACTCGATCACGGGACGCTCCTACGAGCAGTACTTC.